Presented here are 4 T cell receptor beta chains from one specimen sequenced in a study of response to subunit inactivated influenza vaccine. One entry per CDR3 protein results from TCRdb running MiXCR on the RT-PCR reads. In the table there are hundreds of thousands of distinct CDR3 sequences, about 11% of which are singletons. These records were also assigned to another study, of T cells expressing NK-cell markers. That study reports: It was by 5'RACE template switching with UMIs that TCR beta cDNA was made.

The material was PBMCs from blood, obtained on the day of vaccination. The origin of the receptors is a man in his forties or fifties who received an inactivated influenza vaccine.

The V and J genes are TRBV29-1 and TRBJ1-2; D is perhaps TRBD1 (5 bases). Trimming took 6 bases from V and 2 from J, leaving 22 bases between them. The V gene's germline CDR1 is SQVTM and CDR2 ANQGSEA. The CDR3 is made up of 16 amino acids. The chain's CDR3 is CSVPEQTDSLNYGYTF. The DNA for the CDR3 is TGCAGCGTCCCAGAGCAAACAGACAGCCTCAACTATGGCTACACCTTC.

The chain joins TRBV7-2 to TRBJ2-1, with 8 nucleotides matching TRBD1. CDR1 and CDR2 (germline): SGHTA, FQGNSA. The CDR3 is 16 residues long. V lost 5 bases to trimming and J lost 7 bases; unmatched junction nucleotides: 13. In DNA, the CDR3 is TGTGCCAGCAGCCGCGGAGGGACAGGCTTCCAAAATGAGCAGTTCTTC. It yields the protein CASSRGGTGFQNEQFF.

V gene TRBV12-3 or TRBV12-4 combines with J gene TRBJ2-7; D not resolved. V was shortened by 0 bases and J by 6 bases, with 6 bases between the two germline ends. The length of the CDR3 is 12 residues. The CDR3 region is CASSLAVPEQYF. The CDR3 nucleotides are TGTGCCAGCAGTTTAGCGGTGCCCGAGCAGTACTTC.

Many counts were recorded for this clonotype. This chain connects TRBV20-1 to TRBJ2-5, with 11 positions matching TRBD1. The CDR3 loop spans 16 amino acids. J lost 0 bases, V lost 3 bases, and 6 bases had no gene match. Germline assignment: CDR1 DFQATT and CDR2 SNEGSKA (reference sequence). CDR3: CSASEGQGVNQETQYF. CDR3 coding DNA: TGCAGTGCTAGCGAGGGACAGGGGGTCAACCAAGAGACCCAGTACTTC.